This TCR beta chain came from a study of shared clonotypes between healthy human individuals. Study background: Donor ages ranged 18 to 49 years: two women, a few men.

Here immunoSEQ multiplex PCR was the method, and the copy in TCRdb shows in-frame clones only, minus some. The sample yields approximately 940,000 clones, around three quarters seen once. Concerning this clone: Antigen specificity is unknown.

Overall study findings and caveats: The study sampled only blood, and tissue repertoires likely differ.

The CDR3 is 15 residues long. Germline-derived CDR1 and CDR2 are SGHNT and YYREEE (reference sequence). J was trimmed by 3 bases and V by 4 bases; bases with no gene match: 8. The clonotype was recovered from a young man in good health. What was sequenced was memory CD4+ T cells sorted from blood. Described subset: CD45RA-negative fraction. The genes are TRBV5-4 and TRBJ2-3, with 7 bases fitting TRBD1. The CDR3 protein is CASSEGAWGTDTQYF. The CDR3 bases are TGTGCCAGCAGCGAGGGGGCGTGGGGGACAGATACGCAGTATTTT.